This is a list of T cell receptor beta chains from one sample in a study of response to subunit inactivated influenza vaccine. TCRdb passed the RT-PCR reads through MiXCR, listing each CDR3 protein once. The table lists more than 450,000 distinct CDR3 sequences, 10% to 15% of them singletons. The sample consisted of PBMCs from blood, taken on the day of vaccination. These receptors came from a man over 45 who received an inactivated influenza vaccine. Each CDR3 is given with its conserved first and last residue. D genes are given only for firm matches. Part of the rows lack a size; the others show once, few, many or a class for expanded clones.

cdr3_length	d_call	v_call	clone_size	j_call	cdr3_nt	cdr3_aa
13	TRBD1	TRBV2	few	TRBJ2-7	TGTGCCAGCACTCCGGACAGGGGGTACGAGCAGTACTTC	CASTPDRGYEQYF
15	TRBD1	TRBV15	.	TRBJ2-3	TGTGCCACCAGCAGCCGGGACAGGGGAATAGATACGCAGTATTTT	CATSSRDRGIDTQYF
20	.	TRBV11-2	once	TRBJ2-3	TGTGCCAGCAGCACCCGGGGCGACAGGGGAAGACGGGGGGGCAAAGATACGCAGTATTTT	CASSTRGDRGRRGGKDTQYF
19	TRBD2	TRBV7-6	.	TRBJ2-1	TGTGCCAGCAGCTTATACTATCTATGGGGTAGCGGGGGGGACAATGAGCAGTTCTTC	CASSLYYLWGSGGDNEQFF
14	.	TRBV7-3	.	TRBJ2-3	TGTGCCAGCAGCACTCGGACGGACACAGATACGCAGTATTTT	CASSTRTDTDTQYF
16	.	TRBV28	.	TRBJ2-2	TGTGCCAGCAGATCCCCAGGGGATCGTGGCACCGGGGAGCTGTTTTTT	CASRSPGDRGTGELFF
18	TRBD1	TRBV15	.	TRBJ2-3	TGTGCCACCAGCAGGAGAAACAGGGACAGGGTCTTTCCAGATACGCAGTATTTT	CATSRRNRDRVFPDTQYF
16	TRBD2	TRBV3-1	few	TRBJ2-1	TGTGCCAGCAGCCCGAAAGCGGGAGGGCCACTCAATGAGCAGTTCTTC	CASSPKAGGPLNEQFF
15	.	TRBV20-1	many	TRBJ2-3	TGCAGTGCTAGAGGGGGGACCACAAGCACAGATACGCAGTATTTT	CSARGGTTSTDTQYF
15	.	TRBV10-2	.	TRBJ1-2	TGCGCCAGCAGTCCACCCTCGGGGGAGCGGCCTGGCTACACCTTC	CASSPPSGERPGYTF
14	.	TRBV6-2/TRBV6-3	.	TRBJ2-7	TGTGCCAGCAGTTACTCGTTTGCCTTCTACGAGCAGTACTTC	CASSYSFAFYEQYF
13	.	TRBV7-9	.	TRBJ2-7	TGTGCCAGCAGCCGCCCAGGAATATGGGAGCAGTACTTC	CASSRPGIWEQYF
12	.	TRBV29-1	many	TRBJ2-3	TGCAGCGTCCTTTCGTTCACAGATACGCAGTATTTT	CSVLSFTDTQYF
16	TRBD2	TRBV12-3/TRBV12-4	many	TRBJ2-3	TGTGCCAGCAGTTCCCCTAGCGGGGGGCGGGCAGATACGCAGTATTTT	CASSSPSGGRADTQYF
16	.	TRBV12-3/TRBV12-4	many	TRBJ2-5	TGTGCCAGCAGTTTAGCTGAGGGGCACACCCAAGAGACCCAGTACTTC	CASSLAEGHTQETQYF
15	TRBD2	TRBV6-5	.	TRBJ2-7	TGTGCCAGCAGTTTAAATAGCGGGAGGAGGAGCGAGCAGTACTTC	CASSLNSGRRSEQYF
15	.	TRBV6-2/TRBV6-3	.	TRBJ2-7	TGTGCCAGCAATTCCGGGGGCAGACCCTCCTACGAGCAGTACTTC	CASNSGGRPSYEQYF
16	TRBD1	TRBV5-1	many	TRBJ2-2	TGCGCCAGCAGCCTTGACAGGGTTGCGAACACCGGGGAGCTGTTTTTT	CASSLDRVANTGELFF
16	TRBD1	TRBV15	few	TRBJ2-3	TGTGCCACCAGCAGAGTCCGGACAGGGGAGGGAGATACGCAGTATTTT	CATSRVRTGEGDTQYF
14	TRBD2	TRBV20-1	many	TRBJ2-1	TGCAGTGCTAGAGGGACTAGCGGAGGTAATGAGCAGTTCTTC	CSARGTSGGNEQFF
10	.	TRBV10-3	few	TRBJ2-7	TGTGCCATCGGAAGGTGGGAGCAGTACTTC	CAIGRWEQYF
15	TRBD1	TRBV15	few	TRBJ2-7	TGTGCCACCAGCAGAAGAGGACAGGGCCTCAACGAGCAGTACTTC	CATSRRGQGLNEQYF
17	TRBD1	TRBV7-9	few	TRBJ1-4	TGTGCCAGCAGCTCGTCCCGGGACAGGGGCACTAATGAAAAACTGTTTTTT	CASSSSRDRGTNEKLFF
13	.	TRBV5-6	many	TRBJ2-7	TGTGCCAGCAGCCCAACAGGGTCCTACGAGCAGTACTTC	CASSPTGSYEQYF
11	.	TRBV6-5	.	TRBJ1-3	TGTGCCAGCAGAACAGGGACCACCATATATTTT	CASRTGTTIYF
15	.	TRBV10-3	.	TRBJ1-6	TGTGCCATCAGTGAGCAGGGAGCAGGAGTCTCACCCCTCCACTTT	CAISEQGAGVSPLHF
13	.	TRBV7-2	.	TRBJ2-7	TGTGCCAGCAGCAAAAGTGGCTCCTACGAGCAGTACTTC	CASSKSGSYEQYF
14	.	TRBV10-3	many	TRBJ2-3	TGTGCCATCAGTGAGTCTACCAGACCAGATACGCAGTATTTT	CAISESTRPDTQYF
13	.	TRBV7-2	.	TRBJ2-7	TGTGCCAGCAGCCCCAAGGTACCCCACGAGCAGTACTTC	CASSPKVPHEQYF
13	.	TRBV6-1	.	TRBJ1-1	TGTGCCAGCATAACCACCGCGAACACTGAAGCTTTCTTT	CASITTANTEAFF
17	TRBD1	TRBV7-2	few	TRBJ2-2	TGTGCCAGCAGCTTAGTTGGACAGGACAGGGGGCCTGGGGAGCTGTTTTTT	CASSLVGQDRGPGELFF